These 25 T cell receptor beta chains were all obtained from the same sample, sequenced in a study of PD-1 blockade in classical Hodgkin lymphoma. Assay: immunoSEQ multiplex PCR; the TCRdb copy retains only in-frame clones and omits some. The profile shows about 20,000 clones, 65% to 85% of them singletons. Each and every patient relapsed after autologous stem cell transplantation, and patients got differing brentuximab vedotin exposure. This sample comprised peripheral blood mononuclear cells (PBMCs), obtained at baseline. These receptors were taken from a human donor with classical Hodgkin lymphoma.

Concerning this clone: Other DNA sequences in the same sample also yield this CDR3. The chain combines TRBV4-3 with TRBJ2-7; TRBD1 is a possible D gene (6 bases). The CDR3 sequence is 13 residues long. CDR1 is LGHNA and CDR2 is YSLEER in the germline V gene. Trimming pared 3 bases from V and 7 bases from J, leaving 13 bases between. The chain's CDR3 is CASSQRTGREQYF. CDR3 bases: TGCGCCAGCAGCCAGAGAACAGGGCGTGAGCAGTACTTC.

The chain couples TRBV7-2 to TRBJ1-3; D is undetermined. In germline, CDR1 is SGHTA, CDR2 FQGNSA. The ends were cut back, 5 bases at V and 0 bases at J, with 11 bases in the middle. This CDR3 is built from 15 residues. The CDR3 is CASSRAPNSGNTIYF. DNA of the CDR3: TGTGCCAGCAGCCGGGCCCCCAACTCTGGAAACACCATATATTTT.

As to this clone: The same CDR3 arises from other DNA sequences in this sample as well. The V call is TRBV28, the J call TRBJ1-1; D remains unclear. Per the germline V gene, CDR1 is MDHEN and CDR2 is SYDVKM. Deletions cut 6 bases from V and 1 base from J, with 6 bases between. The CDR3 is made up of 12 amino acids. DNA of the CDR3: TGTGCCAGCAGCCTACGGAACACTGAAGCTTTCTTT. This sequence encodes CASSLRNTEAFF.

V and J are TRBV7-9 and TRBJ2-3, with D perhaps matching TRBD1 or TRBD2 (6 bases each). Germline loops: CDR1 SEHNR, CDR2 FQNEAQ (reference sequence). The CDR3 length is 16 residues. Trimming took off 4 bases at V and 4 bases at J, with 18 bases between the two ends. CDR3 loop: CASSWSPTRGADTQYF. The DNA for the CDR3 is TGTGCCAGCAGCTGGTCTCCGACTAGGGGGGCAGATACGCAGTATTTT.

The chain has TRBV27 and TRBJ1-3; no definite D call. CDR3 length equals 15 residues. V dropped 5 bases and J dropped 0 bases, with 11 bases sitting between them. Per the germline V gene, CDR1 is MNHEY and CDR2 is SMNVEV (reference sequence). In DNA form, the CDR3 reads TGTGCCAGCAGTGACGACGGCGTCTCTGGAAACACCATATATTTT. Amino acids: CASSDDGVSGNTIYF.

V is TRBV7-2 and J is TRBJ2-7; the D gene could be TRBD1 or TRBD2 (5 bases each). The CDR3 contains 14 residues. CDR1 and CDR2 from the germline V gene are SGHTA and FQGNSA. Trimming pared 1 base from V and 4 bases from J, leaving 11 bases between. This CDR3 reads CASSLVPGRYEQYF. The CDR3 DNA is TGTGCCAGCAGCTTAGTTCCGGGACGGTACGAGCAGTACTTC. The full variable domain, with the rest looked up from reference TRBV7-2 and TRBJ2-7, is GAGVSQSPSNKVTEKGKDVELRCDPISGHTALYWYRQSLGQGLEFLIYFQGNSAPDKSGLPSDRFSAERTGGSVSTLTIQRTQQEDSAVYLCASSLVPGRYEQYFGPGTRLTVT.

The J gene is TRBJ2-1, the V gene TRBV28; 8 nucleotides line up with TRBD2. This CDR3 contains 16 residues. V lost 5 bases, J lost 8 bases, and 14 bases stayed unmatched. In germline, CDR1 is MDHEN, CDR2 SYDVKM. CDR3 nucleotides: TGTGCCAGCAGTACCCCTCGGGGGGGAGGTTTCGATGAGCAGTTCTTC. It is translated as CASSTPRGGGFDEQFF.

The V and J genes are TRBV18 and TRBJ2-5; D is ambiguous. The V end lost 1 base, the J end lost 0 bases, and 6 bases lay between the germline ends. The germline gives CDR1 KGHSH, CDR2 LQKENI. This CDR3 is built from 14 residues. In nucleotides, the CDR3 is TGTGCCAGCTCACCACGGGGAAACCAAGAGACCCAGTACTTC. This encodes CASSPRGNQETQYF.

The genes are TRBV5-3 and TRBJ2-2; 9 nucleotides match TRBD2. TRBV5-3 is assigned to the ORF class and has an uncertain function. The junction had 9 bases not matched to a gene; V was cut back by 8 bases and J by 1 base. CDR3 length: 16 amino acids. DNA of the CDR3: TGTGCCAGGGCGGGGGCTAGCGGGGTGAACACCGGGGAGCTGTTTTTT. It translates to CARAGASGVNTGELFF.

The rearrangement links TRBV18 to TRBJ2-7; D ambiguous. V dropped 6 bases and J dropped 3 bases, with 9 bases sitting between them. The CDR3 runs to 12 residues. Germline CDR1 reads KGHSH; CDR2 reads LQKENI. CDR3 in amino acids: CASSHRGYEQYF. The CDR3 coding sequence is TGTGCCAGCTCTCACAGAGGCTACGAGCAGTACTTC.

The J gene is TRBJ2-5, the V gene TRBV13; 15 bases fit TRBD2. Germline CDR1 PRHDT, CDR2 FYEKMQ (reference sequence). V shed 5 bases, J shed 0 bases, and the junction held 7 bases outside the gene matches. This CDR3 has 18 residues. The CDR3 DNA is TGTGCCAGCAGCCCTTCTGGGACTAGCGGGGGGTACCAAGAGACCCAGTACTTC. Translated: CASSPSGTSGGYQETQYF.

This chain uses TRBV19 with TRBJ2-1; TRBD1 matches at 7 bases. The CDR3 is 14 residues long. V was pared by 5 bases and J by 3 bases, with 4 bases of the junction left unmatched. The germline V gene encodes CDR1 LNHDA and CDR2 SQIVND (reference sequence). The CDR3 DNA sequence: TGTGCCAGTAGTTCGGGACAGATCTACAATGAGCAGTTCTTC. Translation: CASSSGQIYNEQFF.

The gene calls are TRBV5-4 and TRBJ1-5; TRBD1 matches 8 bases. V was clipped by 3 bases and J by 6 bases; unmatched bases: 14. Germline V gives CDR1 SGHNT, CDR2 YYREEE (reference sequence). The CDR3 runs to 17 residues. The CDR3 DNA follows: TGTGCCAGCAGCTCGACAGGGGTTCGGGGACAAAGTCAGCCCCAGCATTTT. It encodes CASSSTGVRGQSQPQHF.

This clone came up once. CDR3 DNA sequence: TGCGCCAGCAGCCAAGCGACAGGGTTTAGACCCCTCCACTTT. Translated: CASSQATGFRPLHF. The J gene is TRBJ1-6, the V gene TRBV4-3; 7 bases map to TRBD1. CDR1 LGHNA and CDR2 YSLEER come from the germline V gene. The CDR3 extends over 14 amino acids. Trimming cost V 1 base and J 12 bases; bases outside gene matches: 6.

V and J are TRBV30 and TRBJ1-1, with D possibly matching TRBD1 (5 bases). CDR3 length equals 13 residues. Trimming took off 1 base at V and 1 base at J, with 7 bases between the two ends. Germline lookup yields CDR1 GTSNPN and CDR2 SVGIG (reference sequence). Here the CDR3 DNA reads TGTGCCTGGAGTGGGACAACGAACACTGAAGCTTTCTTT. This encodes CAWSGTTNTEAFF. Together with reference TRBV30 and TRBJ1-1, the CDR3 gives the full variable domain: SQTIHQWPATLVQPVGSPLSLECTVEGTSNPNLYWYRQAAGRGLQLLFYSVGIGQISSEVPQNLSASRPQDRQFILSSKKLLLSDSGFYLCAWSGTTNTEAFFGQGTRLTVV.

The CDR3 loop reads CASSLSREFPGELFF. The CDR3 nucleotides read TGTGCCAGCAGCTTATCCAGGGAATTCCCCGGGGAGCTGTTTTTT. This chain connects TRBV7-8 to TRBJ2-2, with D tentatively TRBD1 (5 bases). This CDR3 has 15 residues. Trimming took 2 bases from V and 6 from J, leaving 13 bases between them. Germline assignment: CDR1 SGHVS and CDR2 FQNEAQ.

The chain is built from TRBV27 and TRBJ1-2, with TRBD1 identical over 8 bases. The germline CDR1 and CDR2 sequences are MNHEY and SMNVEV (reference sequence). The V segment lost 1 base and the J segment 4 bases; nucleotides outside the gene matches: 8. This CDR3 has 16 amino acids. The CDR3 loop is CASSLFSFGQGYGYTF. The CDR3 DNA sequence: TGTGCCAGCAGTTTATTTTCTTTTGGACAGGGCTATGGCTACACCTTC.

The chain is built from TRBV10-3 and TRBJ2-3, with D possibly being TRBD1 (6 bases). Deletions cut 6 bases from V and 2 bases from J, with 15 bases between. CDR3 length: 15 residues. The germline CDR1 and CDR2 sequences are ENHRY and SYGVKD. In DNA, the CDR3 is TGTGCCATCAGCGAGGGACAAGGCTACACAGATACGCAGTATTTT. Residues: CAISEGQGYTDTQYF.

V usage is TRBV30 and J usage is TRBJ1-5, with D possibly being TRBD1 (5 bases). V dropped 5 bases and J dropped 4 bases, with 15 bases sitting between them. CDR1 and CDR2 from the germline V gene are GTSNPN and SVGIG (reference sequence). This CDR3 contains 14 residues. The CDR3, as DNA: TGTGCCTGGGGGGAGGGGCTCCCGAATCAGCCCCAGCATTTT. This translates into CAWGEGLPNQPQHF. Combining the CDR3 with reference TRBV30 and TRBJ1-5 gives the whole variable domain SQTIHQWPATLVQPVGSPLSLECTVEGTSNPNLYWYRQAAGRGLQLLFYSVGIGQISSEVPQNLSASRPQDRQFILSSKKLLLSDSGFYLCAWGEGLPNQPQHFGDGTRLSIL.

This clone came up a few times. The genes are TRBV5-8 and TRBJ2-5; D possibly uses TRBD1 or TRBD2 (5 bases each). The CDR3 has 15 residues. CDR1 and CDR2 from the germline V gene are SGHTS and YDEGEE. V dropped 4 bases and J dropped 2 bases, with 15 bases sitting between them. CDR3 nucleotides: TGTGCCAGCAGCCCCGGGACGGTGGGACAAGAGACCCAGTACTTC. It encodes CASSPGTVGQETQYF.

This clone appeared a few times. The chain has TRBV4-2 and TRBJ1-2; D remains ambiguous. V lost 0 bases and J lost 7, with 12 bases in between. Germline V lookup: CDR1 LGHNA, CDR2 YNFKEQ. The CDR3 is 14 residues long. CDR3 amino acids: CASSQEVGPFGYTF. The CDR3 nucleotides are TGTGCCAGCAGCCAAGAGGTGGGTCCTTTTGGCTACACCTTC.

This sequence joins TRBV4-3 and TRBJ1-1; weak D call: TRBD1 (5 bases). V was trimmed by 3 bases and J by 0 bases, leaving 23 bases between them. The CDR3 sequence is 19 residues long. Germline V gene sequence: CDR1 LGHNA, CDR2 YSLEER. The CDR3 DNA reads as TGCGCCAGCAGCCACAAGAGGAGTATGACAGACCACATGAACACTGAAGCTTTCTTT. Encoded protein: CASSHKRSMTDHMNTEAFF.

The chain recombines TRBV2 with TRBJ1-1; D call uncertain. Trimming shortened V by 6 bases and J by 7 bases, and 15 bases separated the two germline ends. This CDR3 region has 13 residues. Germline V CDR1 and CDR2: SNHLY, FYNNEI. CDR3 bases: TGTGCCAGCAGACCCCAGCGCGACTTTGAAGCTTTCTTT. It specifies CASRPQRDFEAFF.

The rearrangement links TRBV4-1 to TRBJ1-3; D not resolved. Germline V lookup: CDR1 MGHRA, CDR2 YSYEKL. The CDR3 consists of 15 residues. V lost 4 bases and J 2 bases, leaving 12 bases between the germline ends. As DNA, the CDR3 is TGCGCCAGCAGCCTTCCGGGCGAACCTGGAAACACCATATATTTT. Translated, it gives CASSLPGEPGNTIYF.

J is TRBJ2-6 and V is TRBV4-3; no definite D call. Germline values: CDR1 LGHNA, CDR2 YSLEER. The ends were cut back, 0 bases at V and 0 bases at J, with 6 bases in the middle. This CDR3 spans 16 amino acids. This CDR3 reads CASSQDEFSGANVLTF. The CDR3 region has the DNA TGCGCCAGCAGCCAAGATGAATTCTCTGGGGCCAACGTCCTGACTTTC.